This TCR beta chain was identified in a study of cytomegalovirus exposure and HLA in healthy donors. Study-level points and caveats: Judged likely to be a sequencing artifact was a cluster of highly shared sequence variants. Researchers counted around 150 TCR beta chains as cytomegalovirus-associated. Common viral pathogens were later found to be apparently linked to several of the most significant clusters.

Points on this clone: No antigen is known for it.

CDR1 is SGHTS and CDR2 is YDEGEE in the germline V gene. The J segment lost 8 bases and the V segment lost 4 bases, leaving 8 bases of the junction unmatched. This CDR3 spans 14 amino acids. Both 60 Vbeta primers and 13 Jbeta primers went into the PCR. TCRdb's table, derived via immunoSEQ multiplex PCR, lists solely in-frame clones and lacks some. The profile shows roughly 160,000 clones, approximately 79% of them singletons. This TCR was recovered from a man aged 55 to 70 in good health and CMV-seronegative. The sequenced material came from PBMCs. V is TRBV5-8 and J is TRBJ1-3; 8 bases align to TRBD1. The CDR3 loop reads CASSPGQGGDTIYF. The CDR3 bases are TGTGCCAGCAGCCCAGGACAGGGTGGGGACACCATATATTTT.